This TCR beta chain was identified in a study of blood T cells in healthy people across ages (dated by TCRdb to 2014 to 2015). In the study overall: In model experiments, template switching captured about one uniquely barcoded TCR beta cDNA molecule for every two T cells. The study measured age-related changes in TCR beta repertoire diversity using deep sequencing normalized with unique cDNA molecular identifiers. The donors were divided into four age groups: young (average approximately 15 years), middle-aged (over 35), aged (roughly 60) and long-lived (roughly 82). To avoid experimental bias, donors of different ages were spread randomly across the sequencing lanes. For two donors (one aged 18 to 29 and one aged 80 or older), the study analyzed two additional independent replicas of 1 million unique cDNA reads from the same blood draw.

Systemically healthy Caucasian individuals from Russia, 35 to 40 in total and aged about 6 to 100 years, were included as donors. Each donor gave 8 to 10 milliliters of peripheral blood, drawn into EDTA-treated Vacutainer tubes. Ficoll-Paque density-gradient centrifugation was used to isolate PBMCs, with at least 6.5 million obtained per sample. Trizol reagent was used to extract total RNA from the PBMCs, yielding at least 6 micrograms per sample. Naive CD45RAhigh/CD27high T cell percentages were measured by flow cytometry on a PBMC aliquot from every donor. Spanning cysteine to phenylalanine, the CDR3 consists of 13 amino acids. The sequence is cut down to CDR3 DNA, 39 bases in frame from base 1. V lost 7 bases and J lost 0 bases; the stretch between them is 13 bases long. CDR1 and CDR2 are read off the germline V gene (reference sequence) as DFQATT and SNEGSKA. About this clonotype itself: Its cognate antigen has yet to be identified. No quality values exist for individual bases; no much larger clone is one base distant.

Summary of the overall study and its limitations: Observed TCR beta diversity per million T cells fell roughly linearly with age, and a significant reduction was already apparent by age around 36. Observed TCR beta diversity correlated strongly with the percentage of naive T cells measured by flow cytometry. Bulk unsorted PBMC profiling prevented conclusive comparison of naive and antigen-experienced compartments. Compared with the aged group, more naive CD4+ T cells, fewer expanded clones and increased TCR diversity were shown by the long-lived group, suggesting age selection. Estimates of total diversity based on one million sequenced T cells were considered lower bounds and underestimates. Because the CMV infection status of the donors was unknown, age-related changes in expanded clonotypes may potentially have been confounded.

Receptors were amplified or captured by 5' RACE. TCRdb names Illumina HiSeq 2500 as the instrument used. A second about 7 to 12 cycle PCR used a sample-barcoded 5' primer and a J-beta primer mix. Each TCR beta cDNA molecule received a unique molecular identifier from a template-switch 5' adaptor carrying 12 random nucleotides. Each sample yielded at least 3 million CDR3-containing paired-end reads. First-strand cDNA was synthesized from all RNA with the Mint cDNA synthesis kit, primed by a TRBC-specific oligonucleotide. After uracil-DNA glycosylase treatment, a first 18-cycle PCR used universal primers M1SS and BC2_uni_R on all cDNA. Per the source publication's procedure: Each sample was normalized by randomly selecting 1 million high-quality reads, each carrying a distinct molecular identifier. Instead of being binned into consensus sequences, reads that shared molecular identifiers were thrown out. MiTCR, run with a Q25 quality threshold and the strictest error-elimination algorithm, handled CDR3 identification, clonotype clustering and error correction. A nonparametric unseen species model with Euler transformation was used to estimate a lower bound on total TCR beta diversity. TCRdb reworked the public reads: Q25 trimming with fastp, MiXCR clone assembly, productive beta chains retained. Duplicate CDR3 protein sequences are folded into a single record with the most common DNA and genes. The V and J calls and clone size come from TCRdb's table, not from the authors' own analysis. Across this sample there are approximately 680,000 distinct CDR3 sequences, with about 32% seen only once. 15% of the sample is held by the ten biggest clonotypes.

Recombination linked TRBV20-1 to TRBJ2-7; the D segment cannot be called with confidence. This TCR was recovered from a woman over 75 in good health. Donor details come from another sample of the same person, matched by shared clones. The material sequenced was blood. CDR3 sequence: CSVSRKSSYEQYF. The sequenced DNA is TGCAGTGTTTCTCGAAAAAGCTCCTACGAGCAGTACTTC.